One sample yielded the 23 T cell receptor beta chains listed below, sequenced in a study of cytomegalovirus exposure and HLA in healthy donors. 13 Jbeta primers and 60 Vbeta primers were used for the PCR. The table came from immunoSEQ multiplex PCR; TCRdb's copy has only in-frame clones and leaves some out. This table holds about 160,000 clones, less than 85% found once. What was sequenced was PBMCs. The receptors derive from a man aged 55-75 years in good health and CMV-seronegative.

This clone has more than one count but fewer than ten. The chain couples TRBV28 to TRBJ1-2; 7 nucleotides agree with TRBD1. This CDR3 is 14 amino acids long. V lost 2 bases to trimming and J lost 7 bases; unmatched junction nucleotides: 7. Germline V gene sequence: CDR1 MDHEN, CDR2 SYDVKM. The CDR3: CASSLDVGGGGYTF. In DNA, the CDR3 is TGTGCCAGCAGTTTAGATGTAGGGGGCGGTGGCTACACCTTC.

The chain uses TRBV7-2 and TRBJ1-6; 7 bases agree with TRBD1. V was pared by 3 bases and J by 7 bases, with 6 bases of the junction left unmatched. Looked up from germline, CDR1 is SGHTA and CDR2 is FQGNSA. CDR3 length: 15 residues. CDR3 bases: TGTGCCAGCAGCTTTGGACAGGTGGAAAATTCACCCCTCCACTTT. This encodes CASSFGQVENSPLHF.

This chain uses TRBV25-1 with TRBJ1-1; the match to TRBD1 covers 7 bases. Per germline, CDR1 MGHDK and CDR2 SYGVNS. The CDR3 spans 13 residues. The V gene end was trimmed by 7 bases and the J gene end by 1 base; junction bases not matched to a gene: 3. The CDR3 is CASTTGANTEAFF. Written as DNA, the CDR3 is TGTGCCAGCACCACAGGGGCGAACACTGAAGCTTTCTTT.

The V gene is TRBV4-3, the J gene TRBJ1-2; TRBD1 is a possible D gene (5 bases). The CDR3 runs to 16 residues. The ends were cut back, 0 bases at V and 4 bases at J, with 15 bases in the middle. In germline, CDR1 is LGHNA, CDR2 YSLEER. This CDR3 reads CASSQEDGGGTYGYTF. CDR3 coding DNA: TGCGCCAGCAGCCAAGAGGATGGCGGGGGTACCTATGGCTACACCTTC.

The chain uses TRBV27 and TRBJ2-3, with 13 bases fitting TRBD2. In germline, CDR1 is MNHEY, CDR2 SMNVEV (reference sequence). V gave up 5 bases and J gave up 2 bases; unmatched junction bases: 7. The CDR3 runs 17 residues. CDR3 sequence reads: CASSLMGLAGNTDTQYF. CDR3 sequence (DNA): TGTGCCAGCAGTCTCATGGGACTAGCGGGGAACACAGATACGCAGTATTTT.

CDR3 residues: CASTGRRAGQETQYF. Written as DNA, the CDR3 is TGTGCCAGCACAGGGCGAAGGGCGGGGCAAGAGACCCAGTACTTC. The chain has TRBV6-5 and TRBJ2-5; D may be TRBD2 (6 bases). Germline V gene lookup returns CDR1 MNHEY and CDR2 SVGAGI. The CDR3 covers 15 residues. The V gene lost 7 bases and the J gene lost 2 bases, with 17 bases spanning the gap.

The rearrangement links TRBV7-2 to TRBJ1-2; D is perhaps TRBD1 (6 bases). CDR1 is SGHTA, CDR2 FQGNSA, per germline. The CDR3 loop spans 16 amino acids. Trimming removed 1 base from V and 4 bases from J, with 16 bases in between. The DNA of the CDR3 is TGTGCCAGCAGCTTAGTGGGACGACAGGTTGGCTATGGCTACACCTTC. This encodes CASSLVGRQVGYGYTF.

The chain links TRBV9 to TRBJ1-1; 9 bases line up with TRBD1. Germline CDR1 SGDLS, CDR2 YYNGEE. This CDR3 contains 15 residues. J lost 4 bases, V lost 3 bases, and 7 bases had no gene match. CDR3 in DNA: TGTGCCAGCAGCGCCGGCCCGACAGGGGGCACTGAAGCTTTCTTT. Its translation is CASSAGPTGGTEAFF.

J is TRBJ2-7 and V is TRBV28; TRBD1 might be the D (5 bases). Germline V gene lookup returns CDR1 MDHEN and CDR2 SYDVKM. V was trimmed by 1 base and J by 7 bases, leaving 8 bases between them. There are 12 residues in the CDR3. CDR3 bases: TGTGCCAGCAGTTTATCCAGACAGGAGCAGTACTTC. Protein product: CASSLSRQEQYF.

This clone was counted between two and nine times. The chain is built from TRBV19 and TRBJ1-1; weak D call: TRBD1 (6 bases). This CDR3 has 13 residues. Looked up from germline, CDR1 is LNHDA and CDR2 is SQIVND (reference sequence). V was shortened by 4 bases and J by 6 bases, with 12 bases between the two germline ends. CDR3 in amino acids: CASSTSGVAEAFF. The CDR3 coding sequence is TGTGCCAGTAGTACTTCAGGGGTGGCTGAAGCTTTCTTT.

The rearrangement links TRBV5-4 to TRBJ1-6, with D possibly matching TRBD1 (5 bases). V was pared by 0 bases and J by 7 bases, with 17 bases between. CDR3 size: 17 residues. Germline CDR1 is SGHNT and CDR2 is YYREEE (reference sequence). CDR3 DNA: TGTGCCAGCAGCTTGGAGGGGCAGGGTCATGGAAATTCACCCCTCCACTTT. It yields the protein CASSLEGQGHGNSPLHF.

The chain has TRBV6-5 and TRBJ2-7; D is perhaps TRBD1 (5 bases). Deletions cut 4 bases from V and 1 base from J, with 11 bases between. The CDR3 covers 14 residues. The germline CDR1 and CDR2 sequences are MNHEY and SVGAGI. The CDR3 nucleotides are TGTGCCAGCAGTTCGCCCAGGGTTTCCTACGAGCAGTACTTC. Translation gives CASSSPRVSYEQYF.

V and J are TRBV9 and TRBJ1-5; no reliable D call. The V end was cut by 4 bases, the J end by 0 bases, with 8 bases between. The CDR3 loop spans 14 amino acids. Germline V lookup: CDR1 SGDLS, CDR2 YYNGEE. CDR3 in amino acids: CASSFTNSNQPQHF. CDR3 sequence (DNA): TGTGCCAGCAGCTTTACAAATAGCAATCAGCCCCAGCATTTT.

This chain joins TRBV9 and TRBJ2-3; the match to TRBD2 covers 7 bases. V shed 0 bases, J shed 2 bases, and the junction held 12 bases outside the gene matches. CDR3 size: 18 residues. Germline CDR1 and CDR2: SGDLS and YYNGEE. CDR3 region: CASSVDPTGGGFTDTQYF. CDR3 nucleotides: TGTGCCAGCAGCGTAGATCCCACTGGCGGGGGATTCACAGATACGCAGTATTTT.

The J gene is TRBJ1-1, the V gene TRBV30; TRBD1 agrees at 7 bases. J was trimmed by 7 bases and V by 4 bases; bases with no gene match: 6. In germline, CDR1 is GTSNPN, CDR2 SVGIG (reference sequence). The CDR3 extends over 12 amino acids. The CDR3 nucleotides read TGTGCCTGGACAGGGGGTTACGGTGAAGCTTTCTTT. It encodes CAWTGGYGEAFF. The entire variable domain, with the rest obtained from reference TRBV30 and TRBJ1-1, is as follows: SQTIHQWPATLVQPVGSPLSLECTVEGTSNPNLYWYRQAAGRGLQLLFYSVGIGQISSEVPQNLSASRPQDRQFILSSKKLLLSDSGFYLCAWTGGYGEAFFGQGTRLTVV.

J is TRBJ2-2 and V is TRBV10-1, with D unclear. Germline values: CDR1 WNHNN, CDR2 SYGVQD (reference sequence). The CDR3 has 13 residues. V lost 1 base and J 5 bases, leaving 5 bases between the germline ends. CDR3 DNA: TGCGCCAGCAGTGAGTTGGAGACCGGGGAGCTGTTTTTT. This encodes CASSELETGELFF.

The V gene is TRBV18, the J gene TRBJ2-1, with TRBD1 matching 11 bases. CDR3 length: 12 amino acids. Germline CDR1 reads KGHSH; CDR2 reads LQKENI. Unmatched junction bases numbered 4, after V lost 5 bases and J lost 13 bases. The CDR3 is CASSGQGAEQFF. The CDR3 coding sequence is TGTGCCAGCTCAGGACAGGGGGCTGAACAGTTCTTC.

The J gene is TRBJ2-7, the V gene TRBV4-1; no definite D call. V lost 0 bases to trimming and J lost 2 bases, with 14 bases between them. This CDR3 is built from 16 residues. The germline V gene has CDR1 MGHRA and CDR2 YSYEKL. CDR3 amino acids: CASSQEIQAAPYEQYF. Written as DNA, the CDR3 is TGCGCCAGCAGCCAAGAGATCCAGGCTGCCCCCTACGAGCAGTACTTC.

V is TRBV4-3 and J is TRBJ2-1; weak D call: TRBD2 (5 bases). The ends were cut back, 0 bases at V and 7 bases at J, with 28 bases in the middle. In germline, CDR1 is LGHNA, CDR2 YSLEER. The CDR3 extends over 20 amino acids. The CDR3 nucleotides read TGCGCCAGCAGCCAAGAATTTGTCTTTCGGGGTCAACTTTTAGAAAATGAGCAGTTCTTC. Its translation is CASSQEFVFRGQLLENEQFF.

The rearrangement joins TRBV9 to TRBJ1-5, with unresolved D. CDR3 length: 13 residues. V was shortened by 1 base and J by 2 bases, with 4 bases between the two germline ends. CDR1 SGDLS and CDR2 YYNGEE come from the germline V gene. The CDR3 sequence: CASSVQGNQPQHF. The DNA of the CDR3 is TGTGCCAGCAGCGTACAGGGCAATCAGCCCCAGCATTTT.

Notes on this clone: The junction does not match germline at one end; this may be a read error. V is TRBV28 and J is TRBJ2-3, with D possibly matching TRBD1 (6 bases). Looked up from germline, CDR1 is MDHEN and CDR2 is SYDVKM. CDR3 length: 17 residues. The CDR3 protein is CASSLWGTSRSTDTQYF. The CDR3 bases are TGTGCCAGCAGTTTATGGGGGACATCTAGAAGCACGGATACGCAGTATTTT. The full variable domain, in which reference TRBV28 and TRBJ2-3 provide the parts outside the CDR3, is DVKVTQSSRYLVKRTGEKVFLECVQDMDHENMFWYRQDPGLGLRLIYFSYDVKMKEKGDIPEGYSVSREKKERFSLILESASTNQTSMYLCASSLWGTSRSTDTQYFGPGTRLTVL.

The J gene is TRBJ2-2, the V gene TRBV28, with TRBD2 matching 8 bases. The CDR3 consists of 15 residues. V dropped 6 bases and J dropped 0; count of bases not matched to a gene: 3. CDR1 is MDHEN and CDR2 is SYDVKM in the germline V gene. CDR3 bases: TGTGCCAGCAGGGCGGGAGGAACGAACACCGGGGAGCTGTTTTTT. This translates into CASRAGGTNTGELFF.

This chain links TRBV7-9 with TRBJ2-1, with a tentative D call TRBD1 (6 bases). Germline V lookup: CDR1 SEHNR, CDR2 FQNEAQ (reference sequence). This CDR3 region has 15 residues. Trimming shortened V by 4 bases and J by 8 bases, and 18 bases separated the two germline ends. CDR3 sequence: CASSSQGSVGDEQFF. CDR3 bases: TGTGCCAGCAGCTCTCAGGGGAGCGTTGGCGATGAGCAGTTCTTC.